Listed below are T cell receptor beta chains from one sample, sequenced in a study of blood T cell repertoires in COVID-19. Using immunoSEQ multiplex PCR, the repertoire was profiled, and TCRdb retains in-frame clones only, with some absent. Of approximately 180,000 clones in the sample, roughly 77% were seen once. Sequenced material: PBMCs or T cells enriched from blood (not recorded which). The receptors shown here come from a woman aged 50 to 65 with acute COVID-19. The CDR3 runs from the conserved cysteine through the conserved F or W. The order of the fields is D gene, clone size, V gene, J gene, CDR3 protein, CDR3 DNA. The D gene is left open where the match is weak. Size values are once, few and many counts, or a class for expanded clones, and some rows have none.

d_gene: TRBD1
abundance: -
v_gene: TRBV18
j_gene: TRBJ1-2
CDR3aa: CASSPSEGLQGGSYGYTF
CDR3nt: TGTGCCAGCTCACCATCCGAAGGTTTACAGGGGGGGTCCTATGGCTACACCTTC

d_gene: -
abundance: -
v_gene: TRBV27
j_gene: TRBJ2-2
CDR3aa: CASRAAHLNTGELFF
CDR3nt: TGTGCCAGCAGAGCGGCCCACTTAAACACCGGGGAGCTGTTTTTT

d_gene: TRBD1
abundance: many
v_gene: TRBV11-2
j_gene: TRBJ1-6
CDR3aa: CASSLRQGGSSYNSPLHF
CDR3nt: TGTGCCAGCAGCTTACGACAGGGGGGGAGCTCCTATAATTCACCCCTCCACTTT

d_gene: TRBD1
abundance: -
v_gene: TRBV29-1
j_gene: TRBJ1-2
CDR3aa: CSVGQGAEGYTF
CDR3nt: TGCAGCGTTGGGCAGGGGGCGGAGGGCTACACCTTC

d_gene: -
abundance: -
v_gene: TRBV7-9
j_gene: TRBJ1-2
CDR3aa: CASSLEREFYYGYTF
CDR3nt: TGTGCCAGCAGCTTAGAACGCGAATTCTACTATGGCTACACCTTC

d_gene: -
abundance: -
v_gene: TRBV5-6
j_gene: TRBJ1-3
CDR3aa: CASRQGTDSGNTIYF
CDR3nt: TGTGCCAGCAGGCAGGGGACGGACTCTGGAAACACCATATATTTT

d_gene: -
abundance: -
v_gene: TRBV5-1
j_gene: TRBJ1-1
CDR3aa: CASSLFQGPTEAFF
CDR3nt: TGCGCCAGCAGCTTGTTTCAGGGCCCCACTGAAGCTTTCTTT

d_gene: -
abundance: once
v_gene: TRBV6-5
j_gene: TRBJ2-3
CDR3aa: CASSGVDTQYF
CDR3nt: TGTGCCAGCAGCGGGGTAGATACGCAGTATTTT

d_gene: TRBD1
abundance: -
v_gene: TRBV2
j_gene: TRBJ1-6
CDR3aa: CASASPRGLIGNSPLHF
CDR3nt: TGTGCCAGCGCGAGCCCCAGGGGGCTGATTGGTAATTCACCCCTCCACTTT

d_gene: -
abundance: -
v_gene: TRBV19
j_gene: TRBJ2-3
CDR3aa: CASSIGLVNTDTQYF
CDR3nt: TGTGCCAGTAGTATAGGTCTAGTCAACACAGATACGCAGTATTTT

d_gene: -
abundance: -
v_gene: TRBV3-1/TRBV3-2
j_gene: TRBJ2-3
CDR3aa: CASSQEFGGDTQYF
CDR3nt: TGTGCCAGCAGCCAAGAATTCGGGGGAGATACGCAGTATTTT

d_gene: TRBD1
abundance: -
v_gene: TRBV2
j_gene: TRBJ1-2
CDR3aa: CASSAPTGFTTYTF
CDR3nt: TGTGCCAGCAGTGCCCCGACAGGGTTCACGACCTACACCTTC

d_gene: TRBD1
abundance: -
v_gene: TRBV10-3
j_gene: TRBJ2-5
CDR3aa: CAISVRQGEETQYF
CDR3nt: TGTGCCATCAGCGTCCGACAGGGGGAAGAGACCCAGTACTTC

d_gene: TRBD1
abundance: -
v_gene: TRBV4-3
j_gene: TRBJ1-5
CDR3aa: CASSQEAGTGYSQPQHF
CDR3nt: TGCGCCAGCAGCCAAGAGGCAGGGACAGGGTATAGTCAGCCCCAGCATTTT

d_gene: TRBD1
abundance: -
v_gene: TRBV6-4
j_gene: TRBJ1-1
CDR3aa: CASRGQASTEAFF
CDR3nt: TGTGCCAGCAGAGGACAGGCAAGCACTGAAGCTTTCTTT

d_gene: -
abundance: -
v_gene: TRBV5-6
j_gene: TRBJ1-1
CDR3aa: CASSWGAEAFF
CDR3nt: TGTGCCAGCAGCTGGGGGGCTGAAGCTTTCTTT

d_gene: TRBD1
abundance: -
v_gene: TRBV7-2
j_gene: TRBJ1-3
CDR3aa: CASSSGGRLSGNTIYF
CDR3nt: TGTGCCAGCAGCTCAGGGGGAAGGCTCTCGGGAAACACCATATATTTT

d_gene: -
abundance: once
v_gene: TRBV19
j_gene: TRBJ1-5
CDR3aa: CASRDRQNGFQPQHF
CDR3nt: TGTGCCAGTAGGGACAGACAGAACGGGTTTCAGCCCCAGCATTTT

d_gene: -
abundance: -
v_gene: TRBV4-1
j_gene: TRBJ1-1
CDR3aa: CASSQPMRRGTEAFF
CDR3nt: TGCGCCAGCAGCCAACCGATGCGGCGCGGCACTGAAGCTTTCTTT

d_gene: -
abundance: -
v_gene: TRBV7-2
j_gene: TRBJ1-5
CDR3aa: CASSLGQGINQPQHF
CDR3nt: TGTGCCAGCAGCTTAGGTCAGGGGATTAATCAGCCCCAGCATTTT

d_gene: -
abundance: once
v_gene: TRBV6-5
j_gene: TRBJ1-5
CDR3aa: CASSRGHTNQPQHF
CDR3nt: TGTGCCAGCAGTCGGGGACACACCAATCAGCCCCAGCATTTT

d_gene: TRBD1
abundance: -
v_gene: TRBV6-4
j_gene: TRBJ1-1
CDR3aa: CASSSRGFTEAFF
CDR3nt: TGTGCCAGCAGCAGCAGGGGGTTCACTGAAGCTTTCTTT

d_gene: TRBD1
abundance: many
v_gene: TRBV6-5
j_gene: TRBJ2-1
CDR3aa: CASRAGTGGYHEQFF
CDR3nt: TGTGCCAGCAGAGCCGGGACAGGGGGTTACCATGAGCAGTTCTTC

d_gene: -
abundance: -
v_gene: TRBV2
j_gene: TRBJ2-5
CDR3aa: CASSASGVQETQYF
CDR3nt: TGTGCCAGCAGTGCGTCGGGGGTCCAAGAGACCCAGTACTTC

d_gene: TRBD2
abundance: -
v_gene: TRBV28
j_gene: TRBJ2-5
CDR3aa: CASSFPSGGEETQYF
CDR3nt: TGTGCCAGCAGTTTTCCTAGCGGGGGTGAAGAGACCCAGTACTTC

d_gene: -
abundance: few
v_gene: TRBV5-5
j_gene: TRBJ1-5
CDR3aa: CASTRERLSNQPQHF
CDR3nt: TGTGCCAGCACCAGAGAGCGATTGAGCAATCAGCCCCAGCATTTT

d_gene: -
abundance: -
v_gene: TRBV28
j_gene: TRBJ1-5
CDR3aa: CASSPGQPRNQPQHF
CDR3nt: TGTGCCAGCAGCCCAGGGCAGCCCCGAAATCAGCCCCAGCATTTT

d_gene: -
abundance: -
v_gene: TRBV18
j_gene: TRBJ2-3
CDR3aa: CASSLTVTDTQYF
CDR3nt: TGTGCCAGCTCTCTAACAGTTACAGATACGCAGTATTTT

d_gene: -
abundance: few
v_gene: TRBV30
j_gene: TRBJ1-2
CDR3aa: CAWSLGYGYTF
CDR3nt: TGTGCCTGGAGTCTCGGTTATGGCTACACCTTC

d_gene: TRBD1
abundance: -
v_gene: TRBV5-8
j_gene: TRBJ1-4
CDR3aa: CASSTGQVATNEKLFF
CDR3nt: TGTGCCAGCAGCACCGGACAGGTGGCAACTAATGAAAAACTGTTTTTT

d_gene: -
abundance: -
v_gene: TRBV5-5
j_gene: TRBJ1-1
CDR3aa: CASRATRGGTEAFF
CDR3nt: TGTGCCAGCCGGGCGACCCGAGGGGGCACTGAAGCTTTCTTT

d_gene: TRBD1
abundance: -
v_gene: TRBV14
j_gene: TRBJ2-1
CDR3aa: CASSLGGVRKPEQFF
CDR3nt: TGTGCCAGCAGCCTAGGGGGCGTAAGGAAACCCGAGCAGTTCTTC

d_gene: TRBD2
abundance: -
v_gene: TRBV7-2
j_gene: TRBJ2-5
CDR3aa: CASSPRLITGGPRMTQYF
CDR3nt: TGTGCCAGCAGCCCACGACTGATAACGGGGGGACCTAGGATGACCCAGTACTTC

d_gene: -
abundance: -
v_gene: TRBV29-1
j_gene: TRBJ1-2
CDR3aa: CSVDLAGYGYTF
CDR3nt: TGCAGCGTTGATCTGGCGGGCTATGGCTACACCTTC

d_gene: TRBD1
abundance: -
v_gene: TRBV7-2
j_gene: TRBJ1-1
CDR3aa: CASSLEGQGAGNTEAFF
CDR3nt: TGTGCCAGCAGCTTAGAGGGACAGGGGGCAGGGAACACTGAAGCTTTCTTT

d_gene: -
abundance: -
v_gene: TRBV3-1/TRBV3-2
j_gene: TRBJ2-5
CDR3aa: CASSQTSAFGTQYF
CDR3nt: TGTGCCAGCAGCCAGACTTCGGCTTTCGGGACCCAGTACTTC

d_gene: -
abundance: -
v_gene: TRBV7-9
j_gene: TRBJ1-6
CDR3aa: CASSFGDSYNSPLHF
CDR3nt: TGTGCCAGCAGCTTCGGGGACTCCTATAATTCACCCCTCCACTTT

d_gene: -
abundance: few
v_gene: TRBV5-1
j_gene: TRBJ1-2
CDR3aa: CASSLQTVTYGYTF
CDR3nt: TGCGCCAGCAGCTTACAAACAGTAACCTATGGCTACACCTTC

d_gene: -
abundance: -
v_gene: TRBV3-1/TRBV3-2
j_gene: TRBJ1-3
CDR3aa: CASSHRRAQGPGNTIYF
CDR3nt: TGTGCCAGCAGCCACCGCAGGGCCCAGGGCCCTGGAAACACCATATATTTT

d_gene: TRBD1
abundance: -
v_gene: TRBV5-3
j_gene: TRBJ2-2
CDR3aa: CARSLRGPTGELFF
CDR3nt: TGTGCCAGAAGCTTGAGGGGGCCCACCGGGGAGCTGTTTTTT

d_gene: -
abundance: -
v_gene: TRBV28
j_gene: TRBJ1-2
CDR3aa: CASSSRSYGYTF
CDR3nt: TGTGCCAGCAGTTCCCGGAGCTATGGCTACACCTTC

d_gene: TRBD1
abundance: -
v_gene: TRBV10-3
j_gene: TRBJ1-1
CDR3aa: CAISPTGETEAFF
CDR3nt: TGTGCCATCAGCCCGACAGGGGAAACTGAAGCTTTCTTT

d_gene: TRBD2
abundance: -
v_gene: TRBV11-2
j_gene: TRBJ2-3
CDR3aa: CASSLLAGGLTDTQYF
CDR3nt: TGTGCCAGCAGCTTGTTGGCGGGGGGCCTCACAGATACGCAGTATTTT

d_gene: TRBD1
abundance: few
v_gene: TRBV19
j_gene: TRBJ1-2
CDR3aa: CASSRRTGPGTNYGYTF
CDR3nt: TGTGCCAGTAGTAGGCGGACAGGGCCGGGGACCAACTATGGCTACACCTTC

d_gene: -
abundance: -
v_gene: TRBV19
j_gene: TRBJ1-6
CDR3aa: CASRHSGAGENSPLHF
CDR3nt: TGTGCCAGTAGACATTCCGGCGCAGGGGAGAATTCACCCCTCCACTTT

d_gene: -
abundance: -
v_gene: TRBV5-1
j_gene: TRBJ1-2
CDR3aa: CASSLAGYDNYGYTF
CDR3nt: TGCGCCAGCAGCTTGGCGGGGTACGATAACTATGGCTACACCTTC

d_gene: TRBD1
abundance: -
v_gene: TRBV9
j_gene: TRBJ2-2
CDR3aa: CASSVDRAAGELFF
CDR3nt: TGTGCCAGCAGCGTGGACAGGGCCGCCGGGGAGCTGTTTTTT

d_gene: -
abundance: few
v_gene: TRBV19
j_gene: TRBJ1-5
CDR3aa: CASIGGTSEGHF
CDR3nt: TGTGCCAGTATCGGTGGGACTTCCGAGGGGCATTTT

d_gene: -
abundance: -
v_gene: TRBV10-3
j_gene: TRBJ1-3
CDR3aa: CAISESEYTIYF
CDR3nt: TGTGCCATCAGTGAGTCAGAGTACACCATATATTTT

d_gene: -
abundance: -
v_gene: TRBV6-5
j_gene: TRBJ1-1
CDR3aa: CASSPTGNTEAFF
CDR3nt: TGTGCCAGCAGTCCTACAGGGAACACTGAAGCTTTCTTT

d_gene: -
abundance: few
v_gene: TRBV25-1
j_gene: TRBJ1-2
CDR3aa: CASSGSLYGYTF
CDR3nt: TGTGCCAGCTCCGGGTCTCTCTATGGCTACACCTTC

d_gene: TRBD2
abundance: -
v_gene: TRBV25-1
j_gene: TRBJ2-5
CDR3aa: CASSEERGEQETQYF
CDR3nt: TGTGCCAGCAGTGAGGAGCGGGGGGAACAAGAGACCCAGTACTTC

d_gene: -
abundance: -
v_gene: TRBV5-1
j_gene: TRBJ1-4
CDR3aa: CASSLGGVNEKLFF
CDR3nt: TGCGCCAGCAGCTTGGGCGGCGTTAATGAAAAACTGTTTTTT

d_gene: TRBD1
abundance: -
v_gene: TRBV9
j_gene: TRBJ1-1
CDR3aa: CASSPLTGGMAFF
CDR3nt: TGTGCCAGCAGCCCACTGACAGGGGGCATGGCTTTCTTT

d_gene: -
abundance: -
v_gene: TRBV19
j_gene: TRBJ2-3
CDR3aa: CASSKGAFTDTQYF
CDR3nt: TGTGCCAGTAGTAAAGGGGCTTTCACAGATACGCAGTATTTT